This T cell receptor beta chain originates from a study of blood T cells in healthy people across ages. General study results and limits: Any conclusive comparison of naive versus antigen-experienced cells was prevented by using unsorted PBMCs.

The use of a sample-barcoded 5' primer and a J-beta primer mix characterized a second PCR of roughly 6 to 12 cycles. Per-sample output comprised a minimum of 2.5 million paired-end reads containing CDR3. TCRdb passed the 5' RACE reads through MiXCR, listing each CDR3 protein once. Of around 1,500,000 distinct CDR3 sequences in the sample, around two fifths were seen once. This clonotype was observed a few times. Its target is not known. Researchers collected 9 to 10 milliliters of peripheral blood from every single donor. At least 5 micrograms of total RNA were extracted per sample. Sequencing was carried out using blood. This clonotype was sampled from a woman aged 18-29 years in good health.

CDR3 nucleotides: TGTGCCAGCACCCTACCAGGGTGGCAAGAGACCCAGTACTTC. Translation: CASTLPGWQETQYF. The chain employs TRBV6-6 and TRBJ2-5; D possibly corresponds to TRBD1 (5 bases). CDR3 length: 14 residues. V was clipped by 7 bases and J by 2 bases, with 14 bases between them. Germline assignment: CDR1 MNHNY and CDR2 SVGAGI (reference sequence).